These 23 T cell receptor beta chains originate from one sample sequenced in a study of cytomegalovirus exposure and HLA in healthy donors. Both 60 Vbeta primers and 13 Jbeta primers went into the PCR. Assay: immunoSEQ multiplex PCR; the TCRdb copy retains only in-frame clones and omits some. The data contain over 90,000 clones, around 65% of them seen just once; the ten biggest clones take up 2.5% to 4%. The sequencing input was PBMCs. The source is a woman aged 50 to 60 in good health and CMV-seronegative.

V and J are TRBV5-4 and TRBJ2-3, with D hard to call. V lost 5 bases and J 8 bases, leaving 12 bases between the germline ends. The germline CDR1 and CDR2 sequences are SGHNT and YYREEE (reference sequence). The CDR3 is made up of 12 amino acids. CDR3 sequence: CASRGGPGTQYF. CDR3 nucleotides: TGTGCCAGCAGGGGTGGCCCGGGTACGCAGTATTTT.

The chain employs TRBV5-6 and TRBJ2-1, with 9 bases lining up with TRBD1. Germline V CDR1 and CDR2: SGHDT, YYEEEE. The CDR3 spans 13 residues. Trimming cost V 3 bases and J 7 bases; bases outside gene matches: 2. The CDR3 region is CASSWTGVNEQFF. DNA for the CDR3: TGTGCCAGCAGCTGGACAGGGGTAAATGAGCAGTTCTTC.

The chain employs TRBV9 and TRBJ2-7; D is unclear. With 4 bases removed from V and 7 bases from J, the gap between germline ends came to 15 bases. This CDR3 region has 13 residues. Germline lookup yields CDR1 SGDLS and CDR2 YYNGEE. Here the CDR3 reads CASSRLTQGEQYF. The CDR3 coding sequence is TGTGCCAGCAGCAGGTTGACTCAAGGTGAGCAGTACTTC.

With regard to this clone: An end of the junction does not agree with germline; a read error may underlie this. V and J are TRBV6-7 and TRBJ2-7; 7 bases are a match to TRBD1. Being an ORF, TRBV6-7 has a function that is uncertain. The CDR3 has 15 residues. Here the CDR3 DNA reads TGTGCCAGCAGCCGAAGACAGGGTATCTCCCACGAGCAGTACTTC. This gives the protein CASSRRQGISHEQYF.

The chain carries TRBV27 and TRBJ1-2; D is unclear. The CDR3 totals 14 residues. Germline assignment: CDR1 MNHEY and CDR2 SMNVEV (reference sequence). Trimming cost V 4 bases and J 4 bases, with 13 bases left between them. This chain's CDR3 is CASSYRTMGYGYTF. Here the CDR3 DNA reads TGTGCCAGCAGTTATAGGACTATGGGCTATGGCTACACCTTC.

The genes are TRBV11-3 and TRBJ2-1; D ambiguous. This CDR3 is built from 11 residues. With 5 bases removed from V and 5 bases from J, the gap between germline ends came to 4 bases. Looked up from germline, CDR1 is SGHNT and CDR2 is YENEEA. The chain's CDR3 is CASSQNNEQFF. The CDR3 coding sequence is TGTGCCAGCAGCCAAAACAATGAGCAGTTCTTC.

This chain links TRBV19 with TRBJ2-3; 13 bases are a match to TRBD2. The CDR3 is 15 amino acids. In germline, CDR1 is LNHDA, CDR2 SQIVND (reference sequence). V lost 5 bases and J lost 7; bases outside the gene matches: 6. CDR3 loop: CASSVTSGRVNTQYF. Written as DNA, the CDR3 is TGTGCCAGTAGTGTAACTAGCGGGAGGGTGAATACGCAGTATTTT.

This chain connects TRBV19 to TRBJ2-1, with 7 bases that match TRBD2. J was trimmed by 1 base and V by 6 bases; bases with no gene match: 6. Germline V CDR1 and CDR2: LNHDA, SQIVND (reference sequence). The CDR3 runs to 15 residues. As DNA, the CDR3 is TGTGCCAGTAGGGGGATGCGGGGGTCCTACAATGAGCAGTTCTTC. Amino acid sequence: CASRGMRGSYNEQFF.

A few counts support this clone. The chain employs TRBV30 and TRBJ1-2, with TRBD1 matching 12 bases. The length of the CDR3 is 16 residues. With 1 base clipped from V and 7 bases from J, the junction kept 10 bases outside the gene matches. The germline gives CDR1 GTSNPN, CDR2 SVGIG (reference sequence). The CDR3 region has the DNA TGTGCCTGGAGTGCCCGACTGGGACAGGGGGCCTTTGGCTACACCTTC. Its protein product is CAWSARLGQGAFGYTF.

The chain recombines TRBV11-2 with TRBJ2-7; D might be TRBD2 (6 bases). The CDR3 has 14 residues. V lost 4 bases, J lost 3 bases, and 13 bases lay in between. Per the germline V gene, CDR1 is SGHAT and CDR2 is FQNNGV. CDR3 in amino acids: CASSSSWGDYEQYF. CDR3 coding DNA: TGTGCCAGCAGCTCATCTTGGGGGGACTACGAGCAGTACTTC.

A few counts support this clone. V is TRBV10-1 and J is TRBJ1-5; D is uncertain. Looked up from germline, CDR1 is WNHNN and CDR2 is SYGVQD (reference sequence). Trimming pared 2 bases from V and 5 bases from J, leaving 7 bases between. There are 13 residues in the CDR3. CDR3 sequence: CASSENRYQPQHF. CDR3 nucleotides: TGCGCCAGCAGTGAGAACAGATATCAGCCCCAGCATTTT.

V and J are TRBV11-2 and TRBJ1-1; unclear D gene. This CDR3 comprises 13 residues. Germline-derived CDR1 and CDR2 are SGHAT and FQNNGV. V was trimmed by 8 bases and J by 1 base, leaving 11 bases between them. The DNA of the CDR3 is TGTGCCAGCGGTAAGAGAGAGAACACTGAAGCTTTCTTT. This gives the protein CASGKRENTEAFF.

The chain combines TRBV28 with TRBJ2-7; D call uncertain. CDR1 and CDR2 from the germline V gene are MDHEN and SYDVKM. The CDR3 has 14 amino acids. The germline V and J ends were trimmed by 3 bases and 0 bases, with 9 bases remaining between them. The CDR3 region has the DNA TGTGCCAGCAGTTTTGGGCAGCCCTCCTACGAGCAGTACTTC. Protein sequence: CASSFGQPSYEQYF.

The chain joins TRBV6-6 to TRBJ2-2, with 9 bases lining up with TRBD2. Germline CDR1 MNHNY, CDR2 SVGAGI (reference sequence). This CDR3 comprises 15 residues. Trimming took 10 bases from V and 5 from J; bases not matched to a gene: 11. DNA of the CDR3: TGTGCCACGAAGGGGGCGGGAGGGCCGACCGGGGAGCTGTTTTTT. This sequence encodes CATKGAGGPTGELFF.

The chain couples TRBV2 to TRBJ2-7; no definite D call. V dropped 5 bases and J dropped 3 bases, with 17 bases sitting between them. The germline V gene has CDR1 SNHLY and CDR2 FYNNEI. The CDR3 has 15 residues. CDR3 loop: CASSPPKARNYEQYF. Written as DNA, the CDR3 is TGTGCCAGCAGTCCACCTAAAGCGAGAAACTACGAGCAGTACTTC.

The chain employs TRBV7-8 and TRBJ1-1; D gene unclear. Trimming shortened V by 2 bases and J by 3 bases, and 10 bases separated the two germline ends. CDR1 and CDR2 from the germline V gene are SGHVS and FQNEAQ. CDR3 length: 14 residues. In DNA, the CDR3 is TGTGCCAGCAGCTTAACCCCAACGGACACTGAAGCTTTCTTT. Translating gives CASSLTPTDTEAFF.

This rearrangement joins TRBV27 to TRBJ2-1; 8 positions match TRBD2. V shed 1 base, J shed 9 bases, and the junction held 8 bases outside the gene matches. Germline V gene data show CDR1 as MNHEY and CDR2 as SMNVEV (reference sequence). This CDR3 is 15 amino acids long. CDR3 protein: CASSLWSSGKTEQFF. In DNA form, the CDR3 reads TGTGCCAGCAGTTTATGGAGTAGCGGGAAAACTGAGCAGTTCTTC.

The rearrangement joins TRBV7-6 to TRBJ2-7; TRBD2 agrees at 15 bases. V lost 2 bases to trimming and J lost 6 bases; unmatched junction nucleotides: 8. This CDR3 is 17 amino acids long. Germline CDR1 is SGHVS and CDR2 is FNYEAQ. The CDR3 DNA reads TGTGCCAGCAGCTTAACCGGAGGACTAGCGGGGGGGCTCGAGCAGTACTTC. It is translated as CASSLTGGLAGGLEQYF.

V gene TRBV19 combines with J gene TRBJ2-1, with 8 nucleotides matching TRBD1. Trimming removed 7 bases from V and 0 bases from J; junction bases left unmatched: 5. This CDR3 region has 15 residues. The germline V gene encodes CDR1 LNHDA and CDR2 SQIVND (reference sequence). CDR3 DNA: TGTGCCAGTACTTACAGGGGGAGCTCCTACAATGAGCAGTTCTTC. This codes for CASTYRGSSYNEQFF.

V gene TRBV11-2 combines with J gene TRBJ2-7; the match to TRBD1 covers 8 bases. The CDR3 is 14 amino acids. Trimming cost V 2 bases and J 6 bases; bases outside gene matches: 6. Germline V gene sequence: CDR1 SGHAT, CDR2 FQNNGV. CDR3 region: CASSLNPGGPEQYF. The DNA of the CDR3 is TGTGCCAGCAGCTTAAATCCAGGGGGCCCCGAGCAGTACTTC.

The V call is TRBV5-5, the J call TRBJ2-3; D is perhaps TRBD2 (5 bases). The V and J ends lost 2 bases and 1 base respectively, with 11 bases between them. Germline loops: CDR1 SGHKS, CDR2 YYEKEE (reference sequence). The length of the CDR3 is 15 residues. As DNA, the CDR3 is TGTGCCAGCAGCTTCGGGATCATGGGCACAGATACGCAGTATTTT. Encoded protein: CASSFGIMGTDTQYF.

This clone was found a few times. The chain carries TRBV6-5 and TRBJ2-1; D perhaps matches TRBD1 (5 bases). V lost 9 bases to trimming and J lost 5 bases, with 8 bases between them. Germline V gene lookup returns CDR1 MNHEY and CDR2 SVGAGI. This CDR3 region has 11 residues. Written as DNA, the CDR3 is TGTGCCAGTCAGGGAAACAATGAGCAGTTCTTC. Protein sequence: CASQGNNEQFF.

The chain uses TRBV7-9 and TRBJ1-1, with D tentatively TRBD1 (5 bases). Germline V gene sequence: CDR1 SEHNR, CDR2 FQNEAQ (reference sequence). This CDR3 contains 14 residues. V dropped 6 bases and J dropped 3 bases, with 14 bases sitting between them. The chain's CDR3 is CASSFGGVDTEAFF. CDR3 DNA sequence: TGTGCCAGCAGTTTCGGGGGAGTGGACACTGAAGCTTTCTTT.